The 24 T cell receptor beta chains presented below share a single source sample, sequenced in a study of blood T cell repertoires in COVID-19. Assay used: immunoSEQ multiplex PCR; TCRdb lists only in-frame clones, some missing. The table shows some 80,000 clones, with roughly 85% occurring only once. The sample consisted of peripheral blood. The origin of the receptors is a man between 60 and 75 years old with COVID-19, enrolled during active disease.

This clone has more than one count but fewer than ten. J is TRBJ1-5 and V is TRBV19; TRBD1 matches 7 bases. The germline V gene has CDR1 LNHDA and CDR2 SQIVND (reference sequence). With V trimmed by 8 bases and J by 0 bases, 4 bases remained unmatched. The CDR3 runs to 14 residues. The DNA of the CDR3 is TGTGCCAGTGCGACAGGGAATAGCAATCAGCCCCAGCATTTT. This sequence encodes CASATGNSNQPQHF.

This rearrangement joins TRBV20-1 to TRBJ1-2, with D perhaps TRBD1 (6 bases). Germline CDR1 DFQATT, CDR2 SNEGSKA (reference sequence). The ends were cut back, 5 bases at V and 10 bases at J, with 14 bases in the middle. This CDR3 contains 11 residues. The CDR3 spells CSAPRGGAYTF. The CDR3 DNA follows: TGCAGTGCTCCCAGAGGGGGGGCCTACACCTTC.

The chain couples TRBV6-2 or TRBV6-3 to TRBJ1-2; 8 bases are shared with TRBD1. The V gene's germline CDR1 is MNHEY and CDR2 SVGEGT. V lost 6 bases, J lost 7 bases, and 10 bases stayed unmatched. This CDR3 has 14 amino acids. The CDR3 sequence: CASSPTGGVSGYTF. Here the CDR3 DNA reads TGTGCCAGCAGCCCAACAGGGGGGGTGAGTGGCTACACCTTC.

The chain uses TRBV6-5 and TRBJ2-7; D might be TRBD2 (7 bases). Trimming left V 7 bases short and J 0 bases short, with 16 bases between. CDR1 is MNHEY and CDR2 is SVGAGI in the germline V gene. The CDR3 contains 15 residues. This chain's CDR3 is CASKGGSGVSYEQYF. The CDR3 DNA is TGTGCCAGCAAGGGGGGCAGCGGGGTCTCCTACGAGCAGTACTTC.

This chain uses TRBV19 with TRBJ2-5, with 8 bases identical to TRBD2. The CDR3 is 15 amino acids. CDR1 is LNHDA and CDR2 is SQIVND in the germline V gene (reference sequence). Losses at the gene ends were 10 bases for V and 5 bases for J; bases not matched to a gene: 15. CDR3 DNA: TGTGCCACCAGCCGTAGCGGGGCCCAAAGGGAGACCCAGTACTTC. Translated, it gives CATSRSGAQRETQYF.

The V gene is TRBV6-1, the J gene TRBJ1-3; D is unresolved. CDR3 length: 12 residues. CDR1 and CDR2 (germline): MNHNS, SASEGT. V was pared by 2 bases and J by 4 bases, with 3 bases between. The CDR3 protein is CASSEQGNTIYF. The CDR3 coding sequence is TGTGCCAGCAGTGAACAGGGAAACACCATATATTTT.

The chain is built from TRBV11-2 and TRBJ2-3; maybe TRBD2 (5 bases). The CDR3 has 16 residues. CDR1 and CDR2 (germline): SGHAT, FQNNGV. Trimming took 2 bases from V and 1 from J, leaving 13 bases between them. The CDR3 coding sequence is TGTGCCAGCAGCTTATTTCAGCAGAGGGGCACAGATACGCAGTATTTT. Amino acids: CASSLFQQRGTDTQYF.

Concerning this clone itself: Different DNA sequences within this sample yield the same CDR3. The chain carries TRBV9 and TRBJ1-1, with D possibly matching TRBD1 (6 bases). Germline CDR1 reads SGDLS; CDR2 reads YYNGEE. The CDR3 has 14 amino acids. Trimming left V 2 bases short and J 2 bases short, with 10 bases between. In DNA, the CDR3 is TGTGCCAGCAGCGTGGGACAAATTAACACTGAAGCTTTCTTT. Translation gives CASSVGQINTEAFF.

V gene TRBV6-1 combines with J gene TRBJ1-1; D might be TRBD1 (6 bases). Germline V lookup: CDR1 MNHNS, CDR2 SASEGT. Trimming removed 4 bases at V and 4 bases at J, with 19 bases between. This CDR3 has 16 amino acids. For the CDR3, the DNA is TGTGCCAGCAGTGTAGTCAGGGGTCTGGATATCACTGAAGCTTTCTTT. Translation: CASSVVRGLDITEAFF.

This clone was seen a single time. V is TRBV24-1 and J is TRBJ1-2; TRBD1 matches 9 bases. In germline, CDR1 is KGHDR, CDR2 SFDVKD. The ends lost 5 bases at V and 4 bases at J; junction bases unmatched: 7. This CDR3 comprises 15 residues. CDR3 sequence reads: CATSANRGQIYGYTF. The CDR3 bases are TGTGCCACCAGTGCCAACAGGGGGCAGATCTATGGCTACACCTTC.

The chain couples TRBV28 to TRBJ1-4; D is unresolved. Germline V CDR1 and CDR2: MDHEN, SYDVKM. V was cut by 8 bases and J by 0 bases, with 10 bases left in between. There are 14 residues in the CDR3. The CDR3 here is CASVTSATNEKLFF. CDR3 in DNA: TGTGCCAGCGTAACGAGTGCAACTAATGAAAAACTGTTTTTT.

V gene TRBV24-1 combines with J gene TRBJ1-3; D might be TRBD1 (6 bases). Germline CDR1 reads KGHDR; CDR2 reads SFDVKD. V gave up 2 bases and J gave up 0 bases, with 13 bases separating them. The CDR3 has 17 amino acids. The CDR3 DNA reads TGTGCCACCAGTGATTCCCCTGACAGGAGCTCTGGAAACACCATATATTTT. Its protein is CATSDSPDRSSGNTIYF.

The chain is built from TRBV24-1 and TRBJ2-5; tentatively, D is TRBD2 (6 bases). The CDR3 consists of 14 residues. V was cut by 9 bases and J by 5 bases, with 18 bases left in between. Germline loops: CDR1 KGHDR, CDR2 SFDVKD. CDR3 loop: CATGGFSSEETQYF. For the CDR3, the DNA is TGTGCCACCGGAGGGTTTTCAAGTGAGGAGACCCAGTACTTC.

This clone was recorded once. The chain uses TRBV6-6 and TRBJ1-2; TRBD1 aligns across 8 bases. The V and J ends lost 2 bases and 6 bases, in that order; junction bases with no gene match: 2. The CDR3 totals 13 residues. Germline lookup yields CDR1 MNHNY and CDR2 SVGAGI (reference sequence). As DNA, the CDR3 is TGTGCCAGCAGTTACGGGACAGGACATGGCTACACCTTC. It specifies CASSYGTGHGYTF.

J is TRBJ1-2 and V is TRBV5-1; 8 positions agree with TRBD1. The CDR3 consists of 14 residues. The germline CDR1 and CDR2 sequences are SGHRS and YFSETQ. V lost 5 bases and J lost 8; bases outside the gene matches: 11. In nucleotides, the CDR3 is TGCGCCAGCAGGCTCGGACAGGGCTCGTTGGGCTACACCTTC. Its translation is CASRLGQGSLGYTF. Full variable domain (outside the CDR3, taken from reference TRBV5-1 and TRBJ1-2): KAGVTQTPRYLIKTRGQQVTLSCSPISGHRSVSWYQQTPGQGLQFLFEYFSETQRNKGNFPGRFSGRQFSNSRSEMNVSTLELGDSALYLCASRLGQGSLGYTFGSGTRLTVV.

This rearrangement joins TRBV5-1 to TRBJ1-4; TRBD1 matches 8 bases. The CDR3 runs 15 residues. Germline CDR1 SGHRS, CDR2 YFSETQ. V trimming: 4 bases; J trimming: 7 bases; junction bases outside the gene matches: 9. The CDR3 DNA is TGCGCCAGCAGCCTCGGACAGGGTCGGGGTGAAAAACTGTTTTTT. Translating it yields CASSLGQGRGEKLFF. Based on the CDR3 plus reference TRBV5-1 and TRBJ1-4, the full variable domain is KAGVTQTPRYLIKTRGQQVTLSCSPISGHRSVSWYQQTPGQGLQFLFEYFSETQRNKGNFPGRFSGRQFSNSRSEMNVSTLELGDSALYLCASSLGQGRGEKLFFGSGTQLSVL.

The chain uses TRBV5-1 and TRBJ1-4; weak D call: TRBD1 (5 bases). CDR3 length: 18 residues. The V gene lost 0 bases and the J gene lost 6 bases, with 21 bases spanning the gap. The germline CDR1 and CDR2 sequences are SGHRS and YFSETQ. The CDR3 loop reads CASSLALVRGGDDEKLFF. In DNA form, the CDR3 reads TGCGCCAGCAGCTTGGCCCTAGTACGTGGAGGGGACGATGAAAAACTGTTTTTT.

The chain is built from TRBV5-1 and TRBJ2-5, with 7 bases lining up with TRBD2. Germline V CDR1 and CDR2: SGHRS, YFSETQ. V trimming: 6 bases; J trimming: 4 bases; junction bases outside the gene matches: 6. The CDR3 totals 13 residues. The CDR3 reads CASTTPGGETQYF. In DNA form, the CDR3 reads TGCGCCAGCACCACCCCGGGGGGAGAGACCCAGTACTTC.

The V and J genes are TRBV23-1 and TRBJ1-2; D perhaps matches TRBD1 (6 bases). TRBV23-1 is reported as an ORF; its role is uncertain. The V end lost 0 bases, the J end lost 0 bases, and 29 bases lay between the germline ends. The length of the CDR3 is 22 residues. The CDR3 DNA follows: TGCGCCAGCAGTCAATCGGAGCAGGGGTGGCCTTGGTCGGCCCGGGCTAACTATGGCTACACCTTC. It codes for CASSQSEQGWPWSARANYGYTF.

This chain links TRBV5-1 with TRBJ2-5; 7 bases fit TRBD1. Germline assignment: CDR1 SGHRS and CDR2 YFSETQ. The CDR3 runs to 15 residues. The J segment lost 2 bases and the V segment lost 1 base, leaving 5 bases of the junction unmatched. The CDR3 DNA sequence: TGCGCCAGCAGCTTGTATGGGACAGAACAAGAGACCCAGTACTTC. It translates to CASSLYGTEQETQYF.

This chain connects TRBV29-1 to TRBJ2-7, with 8 bases identical to TRBD1. V was clipped by 4 bases and J by 2 bases; unmatched bases: 10. The CDR3 length is 15 residues. Germline CDR1 reads SQVTM; CDR2 reads ANQGSEA. The DNA of the CDR3 is TGCAGCGTTGGGTCTACCCGACAGGGGACCTACGAGCAGTACTTC. This codes for CSVGSTRQGTYEQYF.

This chain connects TRBV2 to TRBJ2-3, with a possible D match to TRBD1 (6 bases). V gave up 4 bases and J gave up 1 base, with 15 bases separating them. The CDR3 consists of 16 residues. Germline loops: CDR1 SNHLY, CDR2 FYNNEI. CDR3 protein: CASSGEGGRGTDTQYF. The CDR3 nucleotides read TGTGCCAGCAGTGGAGAAGGGGGACGCGGCACAGATACGCAGTATTTT.

The J gene is TRBJ2-3, the V gene TRBV10-1; 16 bases agree with TRBD2. In germline, CDR1 is WNHNN, CDR2 SYGVQD (reference sequence). The CDR3 has 19 amino acids. J gave up 5 bases and V 4 bases, and 12 bases lay outside the gene matches. The CDR3 DNA follows: TGCGCCAGCAGTGCGACTATCCCGGGACTAGCGGGAGGGAAAGATACGCAGTATTTT. It yields the protein CASSATIPGLAGGKDTQYF.

At least ten counts were recorded for this clone. The chain has TRBV6-5 and TRBJ2-7; D gene ambiguous. CDR3 length: 14 residues. Trimming took off 5 bases at V and 0 bases at J, with 11 bases between the two ends. Germline CDR1 is MNHEY and CDR2 is SVGAGI. Written as DNA, the CDR3 is TGTGCCAGCAGTACTGACAAATACTCCTACGAGCAGTACTTC. Translated: CASSTDKYSYEQYF.